The 29 T cell receptor beta chains given below trace back to one sample, sequenced in a study of breast tumors, draining lymph nodes, adjacent tissues. TCRdb re-derived calls from the multiplex PCR reads in MiXCR, one entry per CDR3 protein. The sample lists more than 50,000 distinct CDR3 sequences; approximately 47% were seen once. The specimen was breast tumor tissue. These receptors were taken from a female donor with breast cancer. Some clones in this sample may be carry-over from other donors' samples.

V usage is TRBV7-2 and J usage is TRBJ1-6; 11 nucleotides agree with TRBD1. This CDR3 region has 16 residues. Germline lookup yields CDR1 SGHTA and CDR2 FQGNSA. J lost 7 bases, V lost 4 bases, and 6 bases had no gene match. CDR3 in amino acids: CASSSAGTGGNSPLHF. In DNA, the CDR3 is TGTGCCAGCAGCTCAGCCGGGACAGGGGGAAATTCACCCCTCCACTTT.

This clonotype came up many times. The rearrangement uses TRBV6-1 and TRBJ2-6; no clear D. Germline CDR1 MNHNS, CDR2 SASEGT. Trimming stripped 5 bases from V and 0 bases from J, with 11 bases between. This CDR3 region has 16 residues. CDR3 nucleotide sequence: TGTGCCAGCAGTCAAGACCGAGCCTCTGGGGCCAACGTCCTGACTTTC. This translates into CASSQDRASGANVLTF.

The V and J genes are TRBV20-1 and TRBJ2-5, with TRBD2 identical over 10 bases. Germline trimming cut 3 bases from V and 6 bases from J; bases unmatched to any gene: 4. Germline assignment: CDR1 DFQATT and CDR2 SNEGSKA (reference sequence). The CDR3 loop spans 13 amino acids. The CDR3 sequence: CSARGTSVKTQYF. The CDR3, as DNA: TGCAGTGCTAGGGGGACTAGCGTGAAGACCCAGTACTTC.

This rearrangement joins TRBV12-5 to TRBJ2-3; no clear D. The V end was cut by 1 base, the J end by 2 bases, with 4 bases between. CDR1 is LGHNT, CDR2 FRNRAP, per germline. The CDR3 totals 13 residues. The CDR3 nucleotides read TGTGCTAGTGGTTTGGACAACACAGATACGCAGTATTTT. Encoded protein: CASGLDNTDTQYF.

The CDR3 bases are TGCAGTGCTAACGGAGACTACAATGAAAAACTGTTTTTT. Translation: CSANGDYNEKLFF. This chain connects TRBV20-1 to TRBJ1-4; no firm D call. The V end was cut by 4 bases, the J end by 5 bases, with 11 bases between. Looked up from germline, CDR1 is DFQATT and CDR2 is SNEGSKA (reference sequence). There are 13 residues in the CDR3.

This clonotype was recorded at least ten times. The chain joins TRBV19 to TRBJ1-1; D is possibly TRBD1 (5 bases). CDR3 size: 13 residues. Trimming cost V 4 bases and J 4 bases, with 10 bases left between them. Germline V gene sequence: CDR1 LNHDA, CDR2 SQIVND (reference sequence). CDR3 region: CASSRVGGTEAFF. The DNA for the CDR3 is TGTGCCAGTAGTAGGGTGGGGGGCACTGAAGCTTTCTTT.

Comments on this clonotype: Since the CDR3 does not end with the conserved phenylalanine or tryptophan, this likely comes from a read error. No DNA is shown, since the ends of the CDR3 on it are uncertain; the CDR3 is the one TCRdb lists. This rearrangement joins TRBV19 to TRBJ1-2; the D segment call TRBD1 is taken from the table without a DNA check. Looked up from germline, CDR1 is LNHDA and CDR2 is SQIVND (reference sequence). The CDR3 is 16 residues long, ends included. CDR3 protein: CASRRGHSQWSYGCTL.

The table lists this clonotype with many counts. The rearrangement uses TRBV20-1 and TRBJ2-1; 11 nucleotides agree with TRBD2. Trimming took 7 bases from V and 9 from J; bases not matched to a gene: 11. Germline V gene sequence: CDR1 DFQATT, CDR2 SNEGSKA (reference sequence). The CDR3 is 14 amino acids. The CDR3 DNA is TGCAGTGGGGTCGGGACTAGCGGACCTGGTGAGCAGTTCTTC. Its protein product is CSGVGTSGPGEQFF.

In this sample, this clonotype turned up many times. The chain links TRBV2 to TRBJ2-5, with a possible D match to TRBD2 (6 bases). This CDR3 is 15 amino acids long. Germline loops: CDR1 SNHLY, CDR2 FYNNEI. The V and J ends lost 4 bases and 5 bases respectively, with 17 bases between them. The CDR3: CASSATGLPRETQYF. The CDR3 DNA reads TGTGCCAGCAGTGCTACCGGACTACCTAGGGAGACCCAGTACTTC.

The V call is TRBV7-9, the J call TRBJ1-2; D is undetermined. CDR3 size: 13 residues. Germline V gene lookup returns CDR1 SEHNR and CDR2 FQNEAQ (reference sequence). The V end was cut by 3 bases, the J end by 4 bases, with 9 bases between. The CDR3 bases are TGTGCCAGCAGCTTGAAGGAACGCTATGGCTACACCTTC. It yields the protein CASSLKERYGYTF. The full variable domain, rest sourced from reference TRBV7-9 and TRBJ1-2, is DTGVSQNPRHKITKRGQNVTFRCDPISEHNRLYWYRQTLGQGPEFLTYFQNEAQLEKSRLLSDRFSAERPKGSFSTLEIQRTEQGDSAMYLCASSLKERYGYTFGSGTRLTVV.

The V call is TRBV4-2, the J call TRBJ2-6, with D unresolved. Trimming took 0 bases from V and 4 from J, leaving 10 bases between them. CDR3 size: 16 residues. Germline CDR1 LGHNA, CDR2 YNFKEQ. This CDR3 is CASSQDRVVGANVLTF. The CDR3 DNA reads as TGTGCCAGCAGCCAAGATAGGGTCGTGGGGGCCAACGTCCTGACTTTC.

The chain couples TRBV20-1 to TRBJ2-7, with 8 positions matching TRBD2. Germline loops: CDR1 DFQATT, CDR2 SNEGSKA (reference sequence). The CDR3 has 14 amino acids. J gave up 6 bases and V 1 base, and 8 bases lay outside the gene matches. The DNA for the CDR3 is TGCAGTGCTAGAGGAGGCGGGAGGTTGTCCGAGCAGTACTTC. It translates to CSARGGGRLSEQYF.

This clonotype showed up many times. The CDR3 DNA reads TGTGCCAGCAGCTTAGACGGGGTGGTAAAGACCCAGTACTTC. Protein product: CASSLDGVVKTQYF. The chain couples TRBV7-9 to TRBJ2-5, with D tentatively TRBD2 (5 bases). This CDR3 is 14 amino acids long. In germline, CDR1 is SEHNR, CDR2 FQNEAQ (reference sequence). The germline V and J ends were trimmed by 1 base and 6 bases, with 12 bases remaining between them.

As to this clonotype: Mismatch with germline at one junction end may stem from a read error. The chain recombines TRBV19 with TRBJ2-2; D is possibly TRBD1 or TRBD2 (5 bases each). CDR3 length: 16 amino acids. Per the germline V gene, CDR1 is LNHDA and CDR2 is SQIVND (reference sequence). CDR3 protein: CASSTEGRQNTGELSW. The CDR3 DNA sequence: TGTGCCAGTAGTACTGAGGGACGGCAGAACACCGGGGAGCTGTCTTGG.

This clonotype appeared many times. This chain links TRBV6-2 or TRBV6-3 with TRBJ2-3, with D hard to call. The length of the CDR3 is 13 residues. Germline V CDR1 and CDR2: MNHEY, SVGEGT. V lost 11 bases and J 5 bases, leaving 17 bases between the germline ends. The CDR3 coding sequence is TGTGCCCACCGTGGGATCCGAGGAGATACGCAGTATTTT. It encodes CAHRGIRGDTQYF.

With regard to this clonotype: The DNA is omitted, as the CDR3 cannot be located on it reliably, and the CDR3 follows TCRdb's listing. The chain joins TRBV9 to TRBJ1-5. The CDR3 extends over 20 residues, inclusive of both ends. Per germline, CDR1 SGDLS and CDR2 YYNGEE. CDR3 amino acids: CASSRGGAVHRYAVFWPRHF.

This clonotype was counted ten times or more. This chain connects TRBV3-1 to TRBJ2-3, with TRBD2 identical over 12 bases. After removal of 1 base from V and 8 bases from J, the junction contained 7 bases not matched to a gene. The CDR3 consists of 16 residues. Germline lookup yields CDR1 LGHDT and CDR2 YNNKEL (reference sequence). This CDR3 reads CASSQGLAGGIGTQYF. In nucleotides, the CDR3 is TGTGCCAGCAGCCAAGGGCTAGCGGGAGGGATAGGTACGCAGTATTTT.

In regard to this clonotype: This likely comes from a read error, as the CDR3 has no conserved phenylalanine or tryptophan at its end. The rearrangement uses TRBV19 and TRBJ2-1; D is possibly TRBD1 (6 bases). Trimming pared 4 bases from V and 3 bases from J, leaving 16 bases between. Germline V lookup: CDR1 LNHDA, CDR2 SQIVND (reference sequence). The CDR3 spans 16 residues. CDR3 sequence reads: CASSNPRDRSYNEQFS. In DNA, the CDR3 is TGTGCCAGTAGTAACCCCCGAGACAGGAGCTACAATGAGCAGTTCTCC.

The chain links TRBV19 to TRBJ2-5, with D perhaps being TRBD1 or TRBD2 (6 bases each). Germline CDR1 LNHDA, CDR2 SQIVND (reference sequence). CDR3 length equals 16 residues. Between the trimmed V and J ends, which lost 4 bases and 0 bases, there was a span of 15 bases. DNA for the CDR3: TGTGCCAGTAGTAGGGTGGGGGGCTCAAACCAAGAGACCCAGTACTTC. Protein product: CASSRVGGSNQETQYF.

This clonotype was recorded many times. The chain uses TRBV24-1 and TRBJ2-7, with no clear D. Trimming left V 3 bases short and J 5 bases short, with 10 bases between. CDR3 size: 13 residues. Germline CDR1 KGHDR, CDR2 SFDVKD. The CDR3 nucleotides are TGTGCCACCAGTGATGACTTTCTCCACGAGCAGTACTTC. Encoded protein: CATSDDFLHEQYF.

The chain carries TRBV2 and TRBJ2-3; D is unclear. CDR1 is SNHLY, CDR2 FYNNEI, per germline. The CDR3 has 14 residues. V lost 6 bases to trimming and J lost 11 bases, with 21 bases between them. The CDR3 DNA reads TGTGCCAGCAGGGTGGACGAAGCCGGCTATGAGCAGTATTTT. Translating gives CASRVDEAGYEQYF.

At least ten counts were recorded for this clonotype. The chain combines TRBV6-5 with TRBJ2-7; no clear D. Germline V CDR1 and CDR2: MNHEY, SVGAGI. V was pared by 0 bases and J by 3 bases, with 12 bases between. The CDR3 covers 15 residues. CDR3 sequence reads: CASSYSQNHDYEQYF. CDR3 bases: TGTGCCAGCAGTTACTCCCAAAACCATGACTACGAGCAGTACTTC.

This clonotype appeared many times. The CDR3 here is CSDLPTGEETQYF. The CDR3 bases are TGCAGCGACTTACCGACAGGGGAAGAGACCCAGTACTTC. V is TRBV29-1 and J is TRBJ2-5, with 8 bases matching TRBD1. The CDR3 is made up of 13 amino acids. CDR1 and CDR2 (germline): SQVTM, ANQGSEA. Trimming took 7 bases from V and 3 from J; bases not matched to a gene: 7.

In the case of this clonotype: At one end, the junction sequence differs from germline, possibly due to a read error. The chain employs TRBV7-7 and TRBJ1-6; D unclear. This CDR3 has 16 amino acids. Germline V gene data show CDR1 as SSHAT and CDR2 as FNYEAQ (reference sequence). The CDR3 here is CASSLRLGHYNSPLHF. In DNA form, the CDR3 reads TGTGCTAGCAGCTTAAGGTTAGGGCACTATAATTCACCCCTCCACTTT.

There are many counts of this clonotype. This rearrangement joins TRBV6-5 to TRBJ2-7; 7 nucleotides align to TRBD2. This CDR3 contains 14 residues. Germline trimming cut 2 bases from V and 2 bases from J; bases unmatched to any gene: 3. Germline CDR1 and CDR2: MNHEY and SVGAGI. The DNA of the CDR3 is TGTGCCAGCAGTTACGGCCTAGCGGCCTACGAGCAGTACTTC. Amino acids: CASSYGLAAYEQYF.

The rearrangement joins TRBV5-4 to TRBJ2-5; 12 bases line up with TRBD2. The CDR3 is 18 amino acids. CDR1 is SGHNT, CDR2 YYREEE, per germline (reference sequence). V lost 1 base and J lost 1; bases outside the gene matches: 8. Written as DNA, the CDR3 is TGTGCCAGCAGCTTGTCGGGTTCACTAGCGGGGGGCCAAGAGACCCAGTACTTC. Protein product: CASSLSGSLAGGQETQYF.

This clonotype was seen more than once but under ten times. V is TRBV2 and J is TRBJ1-6; D perhaps matches TRBD1 (6 bases). Trimming took off 11 bases at V and 7 bases at J, with 15 bases between the two ends. Per the germline V gene, CDR1 is SNHLY and CDR2 is FYNNEI. The CDR3 is 13 residues long. The CDR3 DNA follows: TGTGCCGGCCGCAGGACAGCAAATTCACCCCTCCACTTT. This codes for CAGRRTANSPLHF.

This clonotype was recorded at least ten times. The rearrangement links TRBV4-2 to TRBJ1-3; a weak D match, TRBD1 (5 bases). The V gene lost 1 base and the J gene lost 0 bases, with 13 bases spanning the gap. CDR3 size: 17 residues. Germline V gene lookup returns CDR1 LGHNA and CDR2 YNFKEQ. CDR3: CASSQGPGPNSGNTIYF. The CDR3 nucleotides are TGTGCCAGCAGCCAAGGGCCGGGACCCAACTCTGGAAACACCATATATTTT.

Note on this clonotype: One junction end does not reproduce the germline sequence, and a read error may be involved. The V gene is TRBV12-3 or TRBV12-4, the J gene TRBJ2-3; 11 positions match TRBD2. The CDR3 is 16 amino acids. Here the CDR3 DNA reads TGTACCAGCAGTTCCTCCCTAGCGGGAGGCGGAGATACGCAGTATTTT. Translating it yields CTSSSSLAGGGDTQYF.